The 14 T cell receptor beta chains below were found in one sample sequenced in a study of T-cell memory formation after mild COVID-19. TCRdb fed the 5' RACE reads into MiXCR, producing one record per CDR3 protein. The sample lists around 340,000 distinct CDR3 sequences, roughly 13% seen once, with around a fifth in the top ten. Sequencing input: PBMCs or a T cell subset sorted from them (not recorded which). These receptors were collected from a man aged 18 to 30 who had mild COVID-19 (a few samples of this study predate the infection). Cell type and time point are not known.

This clonotype was seen a few times. V gene TRBV6-5 combines with J gene TRBJ1-4, with unresolved D. CDR1 and CDR2 (germline): MNHEY, SVGAGI. CDR3 length: 13 amino acids. The V end was cut by 2 bases, the J end by 8 bases, with 9 bases between. The CDR3 nucleotides read TGTGCCAGCAGTTACACCCGGGGAGAAAAACTGTTTTTT. It translates to CASSYTRGEKLFF.

This chain uses TRBV12-3 or TRBV12-4 with TRBJ2-7; D is ambiguous. The CDR3 is 14 amino acids. The V end lost 1 base, the J end lost 0 bases, and 7 bases lay between the germline ends. The CDR3, as DNA: TGTGCCAGCAGTTTAGGTAGACACTCCTACGAGCAGTACTTC. It yields the protein CASSLGRHSYEQYF.

The table lists this clonotype with a few counts. The J gene is TRBJ1-2, the V gene TRBV27, with D hard to call. Germline CDR1 and CDR2: MNHEY and SMNVEV (reference sequence). The CDR3 covers 17 residues. Deletions cut 2 bases from V and 4 bases from J, with 20 bases between. The CDR3 region has the DNA TGTGCCAGCAGTTTAAACCCGTCCCGAGTCATCGGCTATGGCTACACCTTC. This sequence encodes CASSLNPSRVIGYGYTF.

The chain links TRBV4-1 to TRBJ1-1; D is perhaps TRBD1 (6 bases). The CDR3 loop spans 14 amino acids. CDR1 and CDR2 from the germline V gene are MGHRA and YSYEKL. The V end was cut by 4 bases, the J end by 0 bases, with 9 bases between. CDR3 sequence: CASSRGTLNTEAFF. In DNA, the CDR3 is TGCGCCAGCAGCCGCGGGACACTGAACACTGAAGCTTTCTTT.

This sequence joins TRBV9 and TRBJ1-1; D may be TRBD1 (5 bases). The CDR3 is 13 amino acids. Germline V gene lookup returns CDR1 SGDLS and CDR2 YYNGEE. V lost 0 bases to trimming and J lost 12 bases, with 15 bases between them. The CDR3 region is CASSVVDRGWTFF. In nucleotides, the CDR3 is TGTGCCAGCAGCGTAGTCGATAGGGGATGGACTTTCTTT.

This clonotype was counted a few times. This rearrangement joins TRBV6-5 to TRBJ2-7; maybe TRBD1 (6 bases). V was clipped by 6 bases and J by 0 bases, with 15 bases between them. The germline gives CDR1 MNHEY, CDR2 SVGAGI. CDR3 size: 15 residues. The CDR3 loop is CASRLRDTSSYEQYV. Here the CDR3 DNA reads TGTGCCAGCAGGCTCCGGGACACGAGCTCCTACGAGCAGTACGTC.

The chain couples TRBV7-2 to TRBJ2-5; D unclear. The CDR3 runs to 14 residues. V shed 6 bases and J shed 2 bases, with 13 bases lying between them. From germline, CDR1 is SGHTA and CDR2 FQGNSA. This CDR3 is CASRRPGLQETQYF. The CDR3 DNA reads TGTGCCAGCAGACGCCCCGGCCTGCAAGAGACCCAGTACTTC.

This chain uses TRBV5-1 with TRBJ1-3; D gene uncertain. Germline CDR1 is SGHRS and CDR2 is YFSETQ. Deletions cut 0 bases from V and 3 bases from J, with 7 bases between. This CDR3 region has 14 residues. CDR3 region: CASSLVGFGNTIYF. CDR3 DNA: TGCGCCAGCAGCTTGGTCGGGTTTGGAAACACCATATATTTT.

This clonotype was observed a few times. This sequence joins TRBV28 and TRBJ2-7; TRBD1 aligns across 7 bases. V shed 4 bases and J 2 bases; nucleotides not matched to a gene: 17. CDR1 MDHEN and CDR2 SYDVKM come from the germline V gene. This CDR3 contains 18 residues. The DNA of the CDR3 is TGTGCCAGCAGTTCTTATTGGGCCCCTCGACAGGGCACCTACGAGCAGTACGTC. This gives the protein CASSSYWAPRQGTYEQYV.

In its sample, this clonotype was seen many times. This rearrangement joins TRBV29-1 to TRBJ1-1; D unresolved. Trimming took 5 bases from V and 0 from J, leaving 7 bases between them. This CDR3 has 12 amino acids. Germline CDR1 is SQVTM and CDR2 is ANQGSEA. The CDR3 sequence is CSVSRMNTEAFF. CDR3 nucleotides: TGCAGCGTTTCAAGAATGAACACTGAAGCTTTCTTT. Full variable domain (rest looked up from reference TRBV29-1 and TRBJ1-1): SAVISQKPSRDICQRGTSLTIQCQVDSQVTMMFWYRQQPGQSLTLIATANQGSEATYESGFVIDKFPISRPNLTFSTLTVSNMSPEDSSIYLCSVSRMNTEAFFGQGTRLTVV.

This chain links TRBV20-1 with TRBJ2-3; TRBD2 aligns across 14 bases. Trimming took 5 bases from V and 2 from J; bases not matched to a gene: 3. Germline CDR1 and CDR2: DFQATT and SNEGSKA (reference sequence). The CDR3 spans 15 residues. The DNA for the CDR3 is TGCAGTGCTCGGACTAGCGGGGGGTCCACAGATACGCAGTATTTT. Translation gives CSARTSGGSTDTQYF.

The gene calls are TRBV21-1 and TRBJ2-7; the D segment call TRBD1 is taken from the table without a DNA check. TRBV21-1 is termed a pseudogene. The CDR3 covers 15 residues. CDR3 in amino acids: CASSKGEGARHEQYF. Written as DNA, the CDR3 is TGTGCCAGCAGCAAAGGGGAGGGGGCTCGACACGAGCAGTACTTC.

The V and J genes are TRBV25-1 and TRBJ2-5, with D possibly being TRBD2 (6 bases). The V and J ends lost 1 base and 5 bases respectively, with 8 bases between them. CDR1 and CDR2 from the germline V gene are MGHDK and SYGVNS. This CDR3 has 13 residues. The chain's CDR3 is CASSESGVETQYF. The CDR3 DNA reads TGTGCCAGCAGTGAATCGGGGGTGGAGACCCAGTACTTC. The full variable domain, its missing parts supplied by reference TRBV25-1 and TRBJ2-5, is EADIYQTPRYLVIGTGKKITLECSQTMGHDKMYWYQQDPGMELHLIHYSYGVNSTEKGDLSSESTVSRIRTEHFPLTLESARPSHTSQYLCASSESGVETQYFGPGTRLLVL.

This clonotype was detected ten times or more. The rearrangement links TRBV7-2 to TRBJ1-5, with 8 bases identical to TRBD1. The CDR3 loop spans 15 amino acids. CDR1 is SGHTA, CDR2 FQGNSA, per germline. The J segment lost 6 bases and the V segment lost 5 bases, leaving 9 bases of the junction unmatched. CDR3 loop: CASSPDRERSQPQHF. CDR3 coding DNA: TGTGCCAGCAGCCCGGACAGGGAGCGGAGTCAGCCCCAGCATTTT.